This T cell receptor (beta chain) came from a study of blood T cell repertoires in COVID-19. Study-wide context: Acute-phase and convalescent COVID-19 samples originated in the United States, Italy and Spain. From T cells, B-cell-depleted T cells, or PBMCs came the material, which was cDNA or gDNA.

Method: immunoSEQ multiplex PCR; TCRdb's copy keeps in-frame clones and lacks some. Among 120,000 or so clones, about 87% were seen once, and the ten largest hold 2% to 2.5%. The TCR sequence derives from a woman between 45 and 60 years old with acute or convalescent COVID-19. Sequences were obtained from peripheral blood.

The CDR3 DNA sequence: TGTGCCAGCTCACTACGGACAGGGGTTGGAGAGACCCAGTACTTC. The encoded protein is CASSLRTGVGETQYF. The chain uses TRBV18 and TRBJ2-5; 9 nucleotides agree with TRBD1. V lost 4 bases, J lost 4 bases, and 7 bases stayed unmatched. The germline V gene has CDR1 KGHSH and CDR2 LQKENI. The CDR3 is made up of 15 amino acids.